Listed below are T cell receptor beta chains from one sample, sequenced in a study of tumor-infiltrating lymphocytes in localized non-small cell lung cancer. Profiled with immunoSEQ multiplex PCR; TCRdb holds only in-frame clones, not every one. The table has under 15,000 clones, about 85% seen once. Material: lung tumor tissue. All receptors come from a human donor with non-small cell lung cancer. CDR3s include the opening cysteine and the closing phenylalanine or tryptophan. A D gene is named only where the DNA matches it firmly.

cdr3_aa: CASSRLRDGVLSGNTIYF
j_call: TRBJ1-3
d_call: .
v_call: TRBV4-3

cdr3_aa: CASSEAQTAFF
j_call: TRBJ1-1
d_call: .
v_call: TRBV2

cdr3_aa: CASSPSLYRGTEQPQHF
j_call: TRBJ1-5
d_call: TRBD1
v_call: TRBV18

cdr3_aa: CASSLIPGNTIYF
j_call: TRBJ1-3
d_call: .
v_call: TRBV7-2

cdr3_aa: CASSPDRERDEQYF
j_call: TRBJ2-7
d_call: TRBD1
v_call: TRBV7-9

cdr3_aa: CASSPGGLNTGELFF
j_call: TRBJ2-2
d_call: .
v_call: TRBV2

cdr3_aa: CASSVGLANTGELFF
j_call: TRBJ2-2
d_call: .
v_call: TRBV9

cdr3_aa: CASSREYSDSNYGYTF
j_call: TRBJ1-2
d_call: .
v_call: TRBV4-2

cdr3_aa: CASSSPNRVHEQFF
j_call: TRBJ2-1
d_call: .
v_call: TRBV11-3

cdr3_aa: CAGALGLAGAETQYF
j_call: TRBJ2-5
d_call: TRBD2
v_call: TRBV2

cdr3_aa: CASSQGLGANIQYF
j_call: TRBJ2-4
d_call: .
v_call: TRBV4-2

cdr3_aa: CASKSKRTVDNVLYF
j_call: TRBJ2-7
d_call: .
v_call: TRBV27

cdr3_aa: CASRQQLASGTGELFF
j_call: TRBJ2-2
d_call: .
v_call: TRBV5-1

cdr3_aa: CASSPTTAANYGYTF
j_call: TRBJ1-2
d_call: .
v_call: TRBV7-9

cdr3_aa: CASSYPGIENIQYF
j_call: TRBJ2-4
d_call: .
v_call: TRBV5-4

cdr3_aa: CASSSTGTANSRGYTF
j_call: TRBJ1-2
d_call: TRBD1
v_call: TRBV6-5

cdr3_aa: CASSLSGEMYEQYF
j_call: TRBJ2-7
d_call: .
v_call: TRBV11-3

cdr3_aa: CASIRTAYGADTQYF
j_call: TRBJ2-3
d_call: .
v_call: TRBV19

cdr3_aa: CASMVPLGNTIYF
j_call: TRBJ1-3
d_call: .
v_call: TRBV6-5

cdr3_aa: CASEGGNTEAFF
j_call: TRBJ1-1
d_call: .
v_call: TRBV6-5

cdr3_aa: CASSFGQDYEQYF
j_call: TRBJ2-7
d_call: TRBD1
v_call: TRBV2

cdr3_aa: CASSQLDRYNEQFF
j_call: TRBJ2-1
d_call: .
v_call: TRBV5-1

cdr3_aa: CASSDGQGSVVGNQPQHF
j_call: TRBJ1-5
d_call: TRBD1
v_call: TRBV10-2

cdr3_aa: CASTLAGANVLTF
j_call: TRBJ2-6
d_call: .
v_call: TRBV5-8

cdr3_aa: CASSQISGGFREQYF
j_call: TRBJ2-7
d_call: TRBD1
v_call: TRBV18

cdr3_aa: CASSLARSETTVTQYF
j_call: TRBJ2-3
d_call: .
v_call: TRBV7-2

cdr3_aa: CASSLSGGSFNLYTF
j_call: TRBJ1-2
d_call: .
v_call: TRBV4-2

cdr3_aa: CASSEALDRGDQPQHF
j_call: TRBJ1-5
d_call: TRBD1
v_call: TRBV6-1

cdr3_aa: CASSLTGEGYEQYF
j_call: TRBJ2-7
d_call: TRBD1
v_call: TRBV5-1

cdr3_aa: CAWTLGGFSGNTIYF
j_call: TRBJ1-3
d_call: .
v_call: TRBV30

cdr3_aa: CASRVTWSTGELFF
j_call: TRBJ2-2
d_call: .
v_call: TRBV6-5

cdr3_aa: CASSVTYANYGYTF
j_call: TRBJ1-2
d_call: .
v_call: TRBV7-9

cdr3_aa: CASSQGTGKRYF
j_call: TRBJ2-7
d_call: TRBD1
v_call: TRBV4-2

cdr3_aa: CASSLTGQSYEQYF
j_call: TRBJ2-7
d_call: .
v_call: TRBV11-2

cdr3_aa: CASSLGQGVGMGTEAFF
j_call: TRBJ1-1
d_call: TRBD1
v_call: TRBV7-9

cdr3_aa: CASRGQIAYEQYF
j_call: TRBJ2-7
d_call: TRBD1
v_call: TRBV5-6

cdr3_aa: CASSQGRQGPYEQYF
j_call: TRBJ2-7
d_call: .
v_call: TRBV4-1

cdr3_aa: CASSRRALDGVEQYF
j_call: TRBJ2-7
d_call: .
v_call: TRBV4-1

cdr3_aa: CASGQPPWGRGEKLFF
j_call: TRBJ1-4
d_call: .
v_call: TRBV12-5

cdr3_aa: CASSRVQGAGSPLHF
j_call: TRBJ1-6
d_call: TRBD1
v_call: TRBV19

cdr3_aa: CASSLSGGAANEKLFF
j_call: TRBJ1-4
d_call: TRBD1
v_call: TRBV5-1

cdr3_aa: CSAGTGNTEAFF
j_call: TRBJ1-1
d_call: .
v_call: TRBV29-1

cdr3_aa: CASSRGPTGDTQYF
j_call: TRBJ2-3
d_call: .
v_call: TRBV5-1

cdr3_aa: CAWSVGQGTHEQYF
j_call: TRBJ2-7
d_call: TRBD1
v_call: TRBV30

cdr3_aa: CASSGVDRRVQFF
j_call: TRBJ2-1
d_call: TRBD1
v_call: TRBV2

cdr3_aa: CASSIGRTDTQYF
j_call: TRBJ2-3
d_call: .
v_call: TRBV19